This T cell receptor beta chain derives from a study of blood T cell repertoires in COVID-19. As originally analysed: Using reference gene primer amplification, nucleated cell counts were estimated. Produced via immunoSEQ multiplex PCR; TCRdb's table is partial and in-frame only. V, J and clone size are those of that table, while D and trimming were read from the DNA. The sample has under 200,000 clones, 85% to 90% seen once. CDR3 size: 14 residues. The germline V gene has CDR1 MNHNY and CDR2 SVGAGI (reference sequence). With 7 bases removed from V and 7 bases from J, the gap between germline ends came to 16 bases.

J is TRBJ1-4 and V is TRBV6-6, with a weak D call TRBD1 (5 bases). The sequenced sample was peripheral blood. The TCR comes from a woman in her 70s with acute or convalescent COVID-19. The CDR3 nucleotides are TGTGCCAGCACCCCAACAGGAGGGTTTGAAAAACTGTTTTTT. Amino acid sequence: CASTPTGGFEKLFF.